The next 26 T cell receptor beta chains were all read from a single sample in a study of cytomegalovirus exposure and HLA in healthy donors. PCR was performed using 60 Vbeta and 13 Jbeta primers. Profiled with immunoSEQ multiplex PCR; TCRdb holds only in-frame clones, not every one. The sample's table shows just over 200,000 clones. The sample comprised PBMCs. These receptors were collected from a girl aged 2 to 10 in good health and CMV-seropositive.

The rearrangement uses TRBV6-5 and TRBJ2-7; no clear D gene. Looked up from germline, CDR1 is MNHEY and CDR2 is SVGAGI. This CDR3 spans 11 amino acids. Deletions cut 4 bases from V and 4 bases from J, with 5 bases between. CDR3 protein: CASSSQYEQYF. CDR3 DNA sequence: TGTGCCAGCAGTTCCCAATACGAGCAGTACTTC.

The chain has TRBV28 and TRBJ2-2, with D perhaps matching TRBD1 (5 bases). Between the trimmed V and J ends, which lost 3 bases and 5 bases, there was a span of 13 bases. Germline V CDR1 and CDR2: MDHEN, SYDVKM. This CDR3 comprises 15 residues. The CDR3 nucleotides are TGTGCCAGCAGTTTCGCCCGACAGATTACCGGGGAGCTGTTTTTT. Translating gives CASSFARQITGELFF.

The gene calls are TRBV5-1 and TRBJ2-3; TRBD1 aligns across 9 bases. The germline V gene has CDR1 SGHRS and CDR2 YFSETQ. CDR3 size: 13 residues. The V and J ends lost 4 bases and 6 bases, in that order; junction bases with no gene match: 3. CDR3 bases: TGCGCCAGCAGCGTCGGACAGGGGGATACGCAGTATTTT. Protein: CASSVGQGDTQYF.

The gene calls are TRBV27 and TRBJ1-1; D is ambiguous. The V end lost 2 bases, the J end lost 1 base, and 8 bases lay between the germline ends. The CDR3 runs 14 residues. Germline CDR1 reads MNHEY; CDR2 reads SMNVEV (reference sequence). Here the CDR3 reads CASSLHTQNTEAFF. The CDR3 bases are TGTGCCAGCAGTTTACACACCCAGAACACTGAAGCTTTCTTT.

Turning to this clone: This sample includes further DNA sequences coding for the same CDR3. The V gene is TRBV4-1, the J gene TRBJ2-4; 12 bases are shared with TRBD1. The germline V gene has CDR1 MGHRA and CDR2 YSYEKL. There are 18 residues in the CDR3. Unmatched junction bases numbered 4, after V lost 0 bases and J lost 1 base. In nucleotides, the CDR3 is TGCGCCAGCAGCCAAGAGGAGGGACAGGGGGCGGCCAAAAACATTCAGTACTTC. This translates into CASSQEEGQGAAKNIQYF.

V gene TRBV6-6 combines with J gene TRBJ1-2; no definite D call. Germline V gene data show CDR1 as MNHNY and CDR2 as SVGAGI (reference sequence). V lost 5 bases and J 4 bases, leaving 11 bases between the germline ends. CDR3 size: 13 residues. CDR3 loop: CASSRTGSYGYTF. CDR3 bases: TGTGCCAGCAGTCGGACGGGATCCTATGGCTACACCTTC.

CDR3 sequence: CASSEPDRNSPLHF. The CDR3 nucleotides read TGTGCCAGCAGTGAACCAGACAGAAATTCACCCCTCCACTTT. V gene TRBV25-1 combines with J gene TRBJ1-6, with D possibly TRBD1 on 5 matching bases. The V gene lost 2 bases and the J gene lost 7 bases, with 9 bases spanning the gap. CDR1 is MGHDK and CDR2 is SYGVNS in the germline V gene. This CDR3 contains 14 residues.

The V call is TRBV27, the J call TRBJ2-5, with TRBD2 matching 7 bases. The germline CDR1 and CDR2 sequences are MNHEY and SMNVEV (reference sequence). The V segment lost 8 bases and the J segment 5 bases; nucleotides outside the gene matches: 8. There are 13 residues in the CDR3. For the CDR3, the DNA is TGTGCCAGCCAGCGGGAAGGACGGGAGACCCAGTACTTC. It is translated as CASQREGRETQYF.

The chain recombines TRBV28 with TRBJ1-1; 8 bases match TRBD1. CDR1 and CDR2 from the germline V gene are MDHEN and SYDVKM. With 6 bases clipped from V and 1 base from J, the junction kept 13 bases outside the gene matches. CDR3 length equals 17 residues. Here the CDR3 DNA reads TGTGCCAGCAGATGGAACCGACAGGGGAGGGGGAACACTGAAGCTTTCTTT. Translating it yields CASRWNRQGRGNTEAFF.

The chain is built from TRBV28 and TRBJ2-3; possibly TRBD2 for D (5 bases). The V gene lost 4 bases and the J gene lost 3 bases, with 8 bases spanning the gap. The germline V gene encodes CDR1 MDHEN and CDR2 SYDVKM. The CDR3 is 13 amino acids. DNA of the CDR3: TGTGCCAGCAGTTCACTAGATACAGATACGCAGTATTTT. This translates into CASSSLDTDTQYF.

The chain couples TRBV15 to TRBJ2-4, with TRBD2 identical over 13 bases. The V segment lost 5 bases and the J segment 0 bases; nucleotides outside the gene matches: 13. Germline-derived CDR1 and CDR2 are LNHNV and YYDKDF (reference sequence). The CDR3 contains 20 residues. The CDR3 region has the DNA TGTGCCACCAGCTCTCCGGACGGGACTAGCGGGGTAATAGCCAAAAACATTCAGTACTTC. Its translation: CATSSPDGTSGVIAKNIQYF.

As regards this clone: The same CDR3 can be traced to other DNA sequences in this sample. The chain employs TRBV5-6 and TRBJ2-5; possible D gene TRBD2, 5 bases. Trimming shortened V by 0 bases and J by 1 base, and 7 bases separated the two germline ends. Looked up from germline, CDR1 is SGHDT and CDR2 is YYEEEE. The CDR3 runs to 14 residues. The chain's CDR3 is CASSLGLAQETQYF. The CDR3 nucleotides are TGTGCCAGCAGCTTGGGCCTAGCCCAAGAGACCCAGTACTTC.

This chain uses TRBV19 with TRBJ2-5; D may be TRBD2 (5 bases). Germline V CDR1 and CDR2: LNHDA, SQIVND (reference sequence). Trimming took 7 bases from V and 4 from J, leaving 13 bases between them. The CDR3 is 13 amino acids. The chain's CDR3 is CASTSGGRETQYF. The CDR3 nucleotides read TGTGCCAGTACGAGCGGAGGCAGAGAGACCCAGTACTTC.

The genes are TRBV19 and TRBJ2-3, with D maybe TRBD2 (5 bases). Trimming left V 5 bases short and J 4 bases short, with 10 bases between. Germline V lookup: CDR1 LNHDA, CDR2 SQIVND (reference sequence). The CDR3 is 13 amino acids. The CDR3 spells CASSSQRADTQYF. The CDR3 DNA is TGTGCCAGTAGTTCCCAGAGGGCAGATACGCAGTATTTT.

The rearrangement links TRBV2 to TRBJ2-1; TRBD1 aligns across 8 bases. V shed 10 bases and J 12 bases; nucleotides not matched to a gene: 8. The CDR3 is 11 amino acids. Germline CDR1 is SNHLY and CDR2 is FYNNEI. Here the CDR3 reads CATRQGTLQFF. The CDR3 DNA reads TGTGCCACCAGACAGGGGACACTGCAGTTCTTC. Full variable domain (rest looked up from reference TRBV2 and TRBJ2-1): EPEVTQTPSHQVTQMGQEVILRCVPISNHLYFYWYRQILGQKVEFLVSFYNNEISEKSEIFDDQFSVERPDGSNFTLKIRSTKLEDSAMYFCATRQGTLQFFGPGTRLTVL.

The gene calls are TRBV10-3 and TRBJ2-1; weak D call: TRBD2 (6 bases). The CDR3 consists of 17 residues. In germline, CDR1 is ENHRY, CDR2 SYGVKD. V was shortened by 0 bases and J by 2 bases, with 14 bases between the two germline ends. The DNA of the CDR3 is TGTGCCATCAGTGAGTCGCGGGGAGGTTCAGCCTACAATGAGCAGTTCTTC. Its protein is CAISESRGGSAYNEQFF.

The chain uses TRBV6-5 and TRBJ1-1, with a weak D call TRBD1 (5 bases). Looked up from germline, CDR1 is MNHEY and CDR2 is SVGAGI. The germline V and J ends were trimmed by 2 bases and 5 bases, with 6 bases remaining between them. This CDR3 contains 12 residues. CDR3 nucleotides: TGTGCCAGCAGTTACGGGGGGACTGAAGCTTTCTTT. The encoded protein is CASSYGGTEAFF.

The chain couples TRBV6-5 to TRBJ2-7, with 9 bases that match TRBD2. Unmatched junction bases numbered 2, after V lost 0 bases and J lost 2 bases. CDR1 is MNHEY and CDR2 is SVGAGI in the germline V gene. The CDR3 has 15 amino acids. This CDR3 reads CASSYSAGGTYEQYF. Here the CDR3 DNA reads TGTGCCAGCAGTTACTCTGCGGGAGGGACCTACGAGCAGTACTTC.

This chain links TRBV4-1 with TRBJ2-5, with a tentative D call TRBD2 (6 bases). The CDR3 length is 14 residues. Trimming cost V 4 bases and J 7 bases, with 16 bases left between them. Looked up from germline, CDR1 is MGHRA and CDR2 is YSYEKL. The CDR3 bases are TGCGCCAGCAGCCCGGGGGAGGAGTACGGGACCCAGTACTTC. Amino acid sequence: CASSPGEEYGTQYF.

The chain links TRBV6-1 to TRBJ1-5, with 8 bases that match TRBD1. There are 15 residues in the CDR3. CDR1 and CDR2 (germline): MNHNS, SASEGT. Trimming removed 7 bases from V and 6 bases from J; junction bases left unmatched: 11. CDR3 coding DNA: TGTGCCAGCAAGCCGCTCCAGGGGGCGATTCAGCCCCAGCATTTT. Residues: CASKPLQGAIQPQHF.

The chain couples TRBV18 to TRBJ1-1; D might be TRBD1 (5 bases). The CDR3 loop spans 13 amino acids. V gave up 3 bases and J gave up 1 base, with 6 bases separating them. Per germline, CDR1 KGHSH and CDR2 LQKENI. The CDR3 here is CASSPQGNTEAFF. CDR3 DNA: TGTGCCAGCTCACCCCAGGGGAACACTGAAGCTTTCTTT. Full variable domain (missing parts from reference TRBV18 and TRBJ1-1): NAGVMQNPRHLVRRRGQEARLRCSPMKGHSHVYWYRQLPEEGLKFMVYLQKENIIDESGMPKERFSAEFPKEGPSILRIQQVVRGDSAAYFCASSPQGNTEAFFGQGTRLTVV.

The chain has TRBV28 and TRBJ2-2; D possibly corresponds to TRBD2 (7 bases). With 6 bases removed from V and 3 bases from J, the gap between germline ends came to 17 bases. Looked up from germline, CDR1 is MDHEN and CDR2 is SYDVKM. This CDR3 region has 16 residues. The CDR3 sequence is CASRLPGGGDTGELFF. CDR3 DNA: TGTGCCAGCAGACTCCCGGGGGGCGGAGACACCGGGGAGCTGTTTTTT.

The V call is TRBV27, the J call TRBJ2-3; 10 bases are a match to TRBD1. J was trimmed by 3 bases and V by 5 bases; bases with no gene match: 8. Germline CDR1 MNHEY, CDR2 SMNVEV (reference sequence). CDR3 length equals 16 residues. The DNA for the CDR3 is TGTGCCAGCAGTAAATGGACAGGGGGAGGGACAGATACGCAGTATTTT. As protein: CASSKWTGGGTDTQYF.

The chain is built from TRBV11-1 and TRBJ2-2; weak D call: TRBD2 (5 bases). V was cut by 6 bases and J by 4 bases, with 15 bases left in between. The CDR3 has 15 residues. Germline lookup yields CDR1 SGHAT and CDR2 FQDESV (reference sequence). As DNA, the CDR3 is TGTGCCAGCAGGGGAGTGGGCAGCCTCACCGGGGAGCTGTTTTTT. This sequence encodes CASRGVGSLTGELFF.

The V and J genes are TRBV6-4 and TRBJ1-2; D gene uncertain. CDR3 length equals 15 residues. Trimming removed 5 bases at V and 6 bases at J, with 19 bases between. CDR1 is MRHNA, CDR2 SNTAGT, per germline. Written as DNA, the CDR3 is TGTGCCAGCAGTAAAACCAATAACGAGAGGAATGGCTACACCTTC. It is translated as CASSKTNNERNGYTF.

The CDR3 loop is CASSLGLGYEQYF. The CDR3 nucleotides are TGTGCCAGCAGCTTGGGACTAGGCTACGAGCAGTACTTC. This chain connects TRBV7-6 to TRBJ2-7, with 8 bases fitting TRBD2. The germline CDR1 and CDR2 sequences are SGHVS and FNYEAQ. The ends lost 3 bases at V and 3 bases at J; junction bases unmatched: 1. This CDR3 is 13 amino acids long.